This T cell receptor (beta chain) appears in the sequencing data of a study of blood T cell repertoires in COVID-19. The protocol was immunoSEQ multiplex PCR, while the TCRdb copy is restricted to in-frame clones and leaves out a portion. The sample has 95,000 to 150,000 clones, around 90% seen once. This clone appeared once. Germline CDR1 and CDR2: ENHRY and SYGVKD. The V gene lost 0 bases and the J gene lost 9 bases, with 18 bases spanning the gap. The CDR3 is made up of 16 amino acids. Sequenced: peripheral blood. The receptor was isolated from a woman aged 45-59 years with active or convalescent COVID-19. The J gene is TRBJ2-4, the V gene TRBV10-3; D perhaps matches TRBD2 (5 bases). The CDR3 reads CAISESRVPEGGIQYF. The DNA of the CDR3 is TGTGCCATCAGTGAGTCGAGAGTCCCCGAGGGCGGCATTCAGTACTTC.